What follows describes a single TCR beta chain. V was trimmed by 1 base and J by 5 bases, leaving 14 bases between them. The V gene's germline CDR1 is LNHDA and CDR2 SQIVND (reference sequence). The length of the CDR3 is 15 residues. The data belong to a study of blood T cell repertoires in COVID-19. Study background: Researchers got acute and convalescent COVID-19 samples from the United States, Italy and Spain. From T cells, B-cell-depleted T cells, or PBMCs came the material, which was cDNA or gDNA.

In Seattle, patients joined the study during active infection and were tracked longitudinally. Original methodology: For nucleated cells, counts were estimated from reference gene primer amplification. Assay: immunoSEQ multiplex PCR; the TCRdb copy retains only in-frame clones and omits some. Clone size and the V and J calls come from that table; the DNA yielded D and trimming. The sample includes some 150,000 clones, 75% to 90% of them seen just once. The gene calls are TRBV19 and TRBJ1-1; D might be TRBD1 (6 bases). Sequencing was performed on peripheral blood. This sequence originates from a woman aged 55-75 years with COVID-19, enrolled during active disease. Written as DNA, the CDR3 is TGTGCCAGTAGTATAGGGGCCTCAGGGGTAACTGAAGCTTTCTTT. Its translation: CASSIGASGVTEAFF.